The T cell receptor beta chain described here comes from a study of human T cells and chemical hapten exposure. TCRdb fed the 5' RACE reads into MiXCR, producing one record per CDR3 protein. The sample contains 110,000 or so distinct CDR3 sequences, approximately 20% of which appear only once. This clonotype has only a few counts. CDR3 length equals 16 residues. From germline, CDR1 is MDHEN and CDR2 SYDVKM. Trimming removed 3 bases from V and 5 bases from J; junction bases left unmatched: 7. RNA extraction used unfractionated whole blood as the source of total RNA. This clonotype originated in a human donor in good health. The genes are TRBV28 and TRBJ1-6; 7 bases fit TRBD1. CDR3 amino acids: CASSFSQGLDNSPLHF. The DNA for the CDR3 is TGTGCCAGCAGTTTCTCACAGGGGTTGGATAATTCACCCCTCCACTTT.